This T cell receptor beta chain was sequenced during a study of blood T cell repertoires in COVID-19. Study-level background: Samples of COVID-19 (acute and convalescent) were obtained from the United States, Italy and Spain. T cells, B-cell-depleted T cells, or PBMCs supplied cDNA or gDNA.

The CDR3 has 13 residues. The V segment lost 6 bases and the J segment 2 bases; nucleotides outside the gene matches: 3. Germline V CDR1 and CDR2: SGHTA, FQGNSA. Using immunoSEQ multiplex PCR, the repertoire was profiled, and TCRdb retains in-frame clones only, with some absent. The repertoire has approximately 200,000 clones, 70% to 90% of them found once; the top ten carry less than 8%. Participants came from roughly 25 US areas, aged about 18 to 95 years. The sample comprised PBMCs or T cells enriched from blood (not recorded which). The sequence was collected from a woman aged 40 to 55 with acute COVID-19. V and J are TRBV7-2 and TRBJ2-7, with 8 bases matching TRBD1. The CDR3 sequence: CASSRDRTYEQYF. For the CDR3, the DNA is TGTGCCAGCAGTCGGGACAGGACCTACGAGCAGTACTTC.